This TCR beta chain is from a study of T cell repertoires in cytomegalovirus infection. Study at large: HLA-C-restricted CMV epitopes, recently identified, and well-studied HLA-B-restricted ones were used by the study. CMV infection and matching HLA type were both indicated by public TCR beta signatures.

One entry per CDR3 protein, called by TCRdb with MiXCR from the reads. The sample lists some 920,000 distinct CDR3 sequences, roughly 30% occurring once. This clonotype was found a few times. What it binds is not known. Findings and limits, study-wide: Accumulated public TCR beta family frequency recognized individuals carrying CMV together with the relevant HLA. Within the response measured ex vivo, HLA-C-restricted CMV-specific TCR beta clonotypes were dominant.

Trimming took off 1 base at V and 2 bases at J, with 14 bases between the two ends. Germline-derived CDR1 and CDR2 are MNHEY and SVGAGI. The CDR3 has 16 residues. The chain couples TRBV6-5 to TRBJ1-2; D call uncertain. The specimen comprised cultured CD8+ T cells from PBMCs, sampled from culture after CMV antigen stimulation. The clonotype comes from a human donor in good health (CMV status not recorded). Some clones in this sample may be carry-over from other donors' samples. The CDR3 protein is CASSYLTEDLNYGYTF. CDR3 DNA sequence: TGTGCCAGCAGTTACTTGACCGAGGACTTGAACTATGGCTACACCTTC.